This T cell receptor beta chain was recorded in a study of blood T cells in healthy people across ages (dated by TCRdb to about 2015). Looking at the study overall: Template switching captured roughly one uniquely barcoded TCR beta cDNA molecule per two T cells in model experiments. The study measured age-related changes in TCR beta repertoire diversity using deep sequencing normalized with unique cDNA molecular identifiers. Four age groups were formed from the donors: young (average about 17 years), middle-aged (approximately 42), aged (62) and long-lived (approximately 80). Donors of different ages were randomly distributed across sequencing lanes to avoid experimental bias. Two additional independent replicas of 1 million unique cDNA reads from the same blood draw were analyzed for two donors (one aged 18 to 30 and one aged 80 or older).

Details on this clonotype: Which antigen it targets is not known. Base quality data are lacking; no much larger clone is found one base away.

Libraries were prepared through 5' RACE. The instrument was an Illumina HiSeq 2500. A second PCR of 7 to 11 cycles was run with a J-beta primer mix and a sample-barcoded 5' primer. A template-switch 5' adaptor carrying 12 random nucleotides introduced a unique molecular identifier onto each TCR beta cDNA molecule. Each sample yielded at least 2.5 million CDR3-containing paired-end reads. The Mint cDNA synthesis kit, primed by a TRBC-specific oligonucleotide, was used to synthesize first-strand cDNA from all RNA. After uracil-DNA glycosylase treatment, a first 18-cycle PCR used universal primers M1SS and BC2_uni_R on all cDNA. As for the authors' bioinformatics: For normalization, 1 million high-quality reads were randomly selected from each sample, with every read carrying a distinct molecular identifier. Reads sharing molecular identifiers were discarded rather than binned into consensus sequences. CDR3 identification, clonotype clustering and error correction used MiTCR with a Q25 quality threshold and the strictest error-elimination algorithm. Lower-bound total TCR beta diversity was estimated with a nonparametric unseen species model using Euler transformation. TCRdb handled the public reads itself, with Q25 trimming in fastp and clone calling in MiXCR, and kept productive beta chains. Entries are consolidated by CDR3 protein sequence, retaining the most common genes and DNA. For this entry, the V and J calls and clone size follow TCRdb and not the study's own pipeline. The sample table holds hundreds of thousands of distinct CDR3 sequences, of which 30% to 45% were seen once. 13% of the sample is held by the ten biggest clonotypes.

What the work shows at the level of the full study, not this receptor alone: As age increased, observed TCR beta diversity per million T cells dropped in a roughly linear way, and a significant reduction was already evident by age about 40. The percentage of naive T cells measured by flow cytometry correlated strongly with observed TCR beta diversity. Since profiling was done on bulk unsorted PBMCs, naive and antigen-experienced compartments could not be conclusively compared. Estimates of total diversity based on one million sequenced T cells were considered lower bounds and underestimates. Compared with the aged group, more naive CD4+ T cells, fewer expanded clones and increased TCR diversity were shown by the long-lived group, suggesting age selection. Because donor CMV infection status was unknown, age-related changes in expanded clonotypes were potentially confounded.

The donors were around 39 Caucasian individuals from Russia, aged roughly 6 to 90 years, who were systemically healthy. About 10 milliliters of peripheral blood were collected from each donor into EDTA-treated Vacutainer tubes. PBMCs were isolated by Ficoll-Paque density-gradient centrifugation, with at least 6 million obtained per sample. Trizol reagent was used to extract total RNA from PBMCs, with at least 5.5 micrograms per sample. For every donor, an aliquot of PBMCs went through flow cytometry to measure the percentages of naive CD45RAhigh/CD27high T cells. The sequence came from a man between 18 and 35 years old in good health. Sequenced sample: blood.

The DNA reads TGTGCCAGCACCGAGCTAGGTGAGGAATCACCCCTCCACTTT. This gives the protein CASTELGEESPLHF. The chain uses TRBV25-1 and TRBJ1-6; the D gene remains uncertain. Cut back by 7 bases and 10 bases, the V and J ends lie 17 bases apart. The germline V gene provides CDR1 MGHDK and CDR2 SYGVNS. The CDR3 runs 14 amino acids, cysteine and phenylalanine included. The entry retains the CDR3 DNA only, 42 bases that are in frame from base 1.